The TCR beta chain under discussion was sequenced for a study of blood T cell repertoires in COVID-19. The germline V gene has CDR1 SGHRS and CDR2 YFSETQ. There are 16 residues in the CDR3. V gave up 0 bases and J gave up 1 base; unmatched junction bases: 6. Sequencing was performed with immunoSEQ multiplex PCR; in TCRdb, only in-frame clones are kept and a portion is missing. The repertoire consists of about 210,000 clones, with about 78% occurring once and the leading ten covering 7.2%. This TCR came from a woman in her 70s with acute or convalescent COVID-19. Sequences were obtained from peripheral blood. The gene calls are TRBV5-1 and TRBJ2-5; TRBD1 agrees at 7 bases. CDR3 protein: CASSLAGTALQETQYF. In nucleotides, the CDR3 is TGCGCCAGCAGCTTGGCTGGGACAGCGCTCCAAGAGACCCAGTACTTC.